This TCR beta chain was obtained from a study of blood T cell repertoires in COVID-19. Under the authors' procedure: Estimation of nucleated cell counts relied on the amplification of reference gene primers. TCRdb keeps only in-frame clones here, not all; method: immunoSEQ multiplex PCR. The V and J calls and clone size come from that table; D and trimming were worked out from the DNA. This table holds about 160,000 clones, under 90% found once. Germline CDR1 reads LGHNA; CDR2 reads YNFKEQ. J lost 6 bases, V lost 0 bases, and 6 bases had no gene match. This CDR3 spans 16 amino acids. Those who participated ranged in age from roughly 18 to 95 years and resided in 20 to 25 US areas.

The genes are TRBV4-2 and TRBJ1-5; 9 bases line up with TRBD1. The sequenced sample was PBMCs or T cells enriched from blood (not recorded which). The clonotype comes from a man aged 55 to 69 who had recovered from COVID-19. The CDR3 reads CASSQEGETGGQPQHF. The CDR3 DNA sequence: TGTGCCAGCAGCCAAGAAGGGGAGACAGGGGGTCAGCCCCAGCATTTT.